This TCR beta chain appears in the sequencing data of a study of blood T cell repertoires in COVID-19. Trimming removed 6 bases from V and 4 bases from J; junction bases left unmatched: 13. The germline gives CDR1 SNHLY, CDR2 FYNNEI. The CDR3 extends over 17 amino acids. Produced via immunoSEQ multiplex PCR; TCRdb's table is partial and in-frame only. In the table there are approximately 30,000 clones, approximately 84% of which are singletons. The clonotype originates from a man between 65 and 79 years old with active COVID-19. V is TRBV2 and J is TRBJ1-2; 11 bases line up with TRBD1. Sequencing input: peripheral blood. This CDR3 is CASRAGTGGGRSYGYTF. CDR3 nucleotide sequence: TGTGCCAGCAGGGCCGGGACAGGGGGTGGAAGAAGCTATGGCTACACCTTC.